This T cell receptor (beta chain) was captured in a study of T cells in Graves' hyperthyroidism and ophthalmopathy. In regard to this clonotype: Its matching antigen is unknown. A much bigger clone sits one base away, suggesting this may be a read error.

The germline V gene has CDR1 SNHLY and CDR2 FYNNEI. The CDR3 sequence is 14 residues long. Criteria for exclusion of patients were uncontrolled infection, other autoimmune disease, pregnancy or lactation. Study findings and constraints: Most clonotypes expanded in thyroid above 0.001 were likewise present in blood. A 13 V-J model separated ophthalmopathy from stable hyperthyroidism. For ophthalmopathy, model prediction preceded onset by a median about six months.

Amplified TCR beta CDR3 regions derived from RNA transcripts. HTBI primers drove first-round RT-PCR of the TCR CDR3. TCRdb re-derived calls from the multiplex PCR reads in MiXCR, one entry per CDR3 protein. Counted here are about half a million distinct CDR3 sequences, 22% occurring once; the ten biggest clones make up under 55%. The clonotype originates from a woman aged 65 to 85 with Graves' ophthalmopathy. The material sequenced was blood. The chain recombines TRBV2 with TRBJ2-1, with unresolved D. The CDR3: CASSDNSRMNEQCF. In DNA, the CDR3 is TGTGCCAGCAGTGATAACTCTCGGATGAATGAGCAGTGCTTC. Variable domain in full (rest from reference TRBV2 and TRBJ2-1): EPEVTQTPSHQVTQMGQEVILRCVPISNHLYFYWYRQILGQKVEFLVSFYNNEISEKSEIFDDQFSVERPDGSNFTLKIRSTKLEDSAMYFCASSDNSRMNEQCFGPGTRLTVL.